This TCR beta chain was identified in a study of CD8 T cells in Susac syndrome. While serving as controls, healthy donors were matched for age and sex. Germline V gene lookup returns CDR1 SGDLS and CDR2 YYNGEE. The CDR3 totals 13 residues. V lost 1 base and J lost 6, with 9 bases in between. The RNA input was about 0.5 to 1 ug, and it was reverse transcribed with random hexamers. TCRdb re-called the immunoSEQ multiplex PCR reads through MiXCR, storing one row per CDR3 protein. Here the sample spans roughly 190,000 distinct CDR3 sequences, under 95% being singletons. This clonotype was obtained from a human donor in good health. The sequenced sample consisted of CD4+ T cells from PBMCs. The chain couples TRBV9 to TRBJ2-3; perhaps D is TRBD1 or TRBD2 (5 bases each). CDR3 DNA sequence: TGTGCCAGCAGCGTAATAGGGACGGATACGCAGTATTTT. It is translated as CASSVIGTDTQYF.